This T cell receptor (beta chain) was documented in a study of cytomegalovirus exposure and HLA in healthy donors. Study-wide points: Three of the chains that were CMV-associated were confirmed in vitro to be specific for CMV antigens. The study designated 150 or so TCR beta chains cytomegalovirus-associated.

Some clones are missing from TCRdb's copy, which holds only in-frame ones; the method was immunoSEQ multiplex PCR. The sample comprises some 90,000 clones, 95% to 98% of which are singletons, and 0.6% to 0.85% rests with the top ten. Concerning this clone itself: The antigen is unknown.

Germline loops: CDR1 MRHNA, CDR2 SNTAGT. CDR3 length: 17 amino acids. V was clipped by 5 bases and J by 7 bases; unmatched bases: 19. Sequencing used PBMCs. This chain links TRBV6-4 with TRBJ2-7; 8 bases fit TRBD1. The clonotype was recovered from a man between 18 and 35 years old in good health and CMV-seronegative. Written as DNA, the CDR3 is TGTGCCAGCAGTCACGACGGACAGGGATCTACCTCACGAGAGCAGTACGTC. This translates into CASSHDGQGSTSREQYV.